This is a list of T cell receptor beta chains from one sample in a study of T cell responses to AZD1222 COVID-19 vaccine. Some clones are missing from TCRdb's copy, which holds only in-frame ones; the method was immunoSEQ multiplex PCR. The table has 100,000 to 150,000 clones, roughly 91% seen once. Sequencing used peripheral blood, obtained 28 days after the second AZD1222 dose. Source of these receptors: an adult who received the AZD1222 COVID-19 vaccine. Both conserved end residues are part of each CDR3. D genes are given only for firm matches. Clone size is not always given. Where it is, it says once, few, many or a class for expanded clones.

clone_size: -; d_call: -; j_call: TRBJ1-6; v_call: TRBV14; cdr3_aa: CASSQVAFSPLHF; cdr3_nt: TGTGCCAGCAGCCAAGTTGCGTTTTCACCCCTCCACTTT
clone_size: -; d_call: -; j_call: TRBJ1-2; v_call: TRBV9; cdr3_aa: CASSAQGKNVANYGYTF; cdr3_nt: TGTGCCAGCAGCGCCCAGGGAAAGAATGTGGCTAACTATGGCTACACCTTC
clone_size: once; d_call: -; j_call: TRBJ2-1; v_call: TRBV27; cdr3_aa: CASSLKGLGYNEQFF; cdr3_nt: TGTGCCAGCAGTTTAAAGGGCCTCGGATACAATGAGCAGTTCTTC
clone_size: -; d_call: TRBD2; j_call: TRBJ2-7; v_call: TRBV28; cdr3_aa: CASSLLRTSGSYEQYF; cdr3_nt: TGTGCCAGCAGTTTATTGCGGACTAGCGGGAGCTACGAGCAGTACTTC
clone_size: -; d_call: -; j_call: TRBJ1-1; v_call: TRBV5-1; cdr3_aa: CASSLGVVGTEAFF; cdr3_nt: TGCGCCAGCAGCTTGGGCGTGGTAGGCACTGAAGCTTTCTTT
clone_size: -; d_call: -; j_call: TRBJ1-2; v_call: TRBV27; cdr3_aa: CASSPERGGLGYGYTF; cdr3_nt: TGTGCCAGCAGTCCGGAACGAGGGGGTCTTGGCTATGGCTACACCTTC
clone_size: -; d_call: -; j_call: TRBJ1-3; v_call: TRBV3-1/TRBV3-2; cdr3_aa: CASSPSSVSGNTIYF; cdr3_nt: TGTGCCAGCAGCCCCAGCTCGGTTTCTGGAAACACCATATATTTT
clone_size: -; d_call: TRBD1; j_call: TRBJ2-7; v_call: TRBV7-2; cdr3_aa: CASSYRHTGTGSSYEQYF; cdr3_nt: TGTGCCAGCAGTTATAGACATACCGGGACAGGGAGCTCCTACGAGCAGTACTTC
clone_size: once; d_call: -; j_call: TRBJ2-1; v_call: TRBV7-9; cdr3_aa: CASSPLYLLGEQFF; cdr3_nt: TGTGCCAGCAGTCCTTTATATCTGTTGGGTGAGCAGTTCTTC
clone_size: -; d_call: TRBD1; j_call: TRBJ2-7; v_call: TRBV30; cdr3_aa: CAWAGTAYEQYF; cdr3_nt: TGTGCCTGGGCCGGGACAGCCTACGAGCAGTACTTC
clone_size: -; d_call: TRBD1; j_call: TRBJ2-5; v_call: TRBV18; cdr3_aa: CASSADRQETQYF; cdr3_nt: TGTGCCAGCTCAGCGGACAGGCAAGAGACCCAGTACTTC
clone_size: -; d_call: -; j_call: TRBJ1-5; v_call: TRBV19; cdr3_aa: CASSRGGQPQHF; cdr3_nt: TGTGCCAGTTCAAGGGGCGGTCAGCCCCAGCATTTT
clone_size: -; d_call: TRBD1; j_call: TRBJ1-3; v_call: TRBV4-2; cdr3_aa: CASSHQTRDRDSGNTIYF; cdr3_nt: TGTGCCAGCAGCCACCAAACCAGGGACAGGGACTCTGGAAACACCATATATTTT
clone_size: -; d_call: TRBD1; j_call: TRBJ1-2; v_call: TRBV24-1; cdr3_aa: CATSDRPGTGSGDNYGYTF; cdr3_nt: TGTGCCACCAGTGACCGACCCGGGACAGGATCAGGCGATAACTATGGCTACACCTTC
clone_size: -; d_call: -; j_call: TRBJ2-2; v_call: TRBV5-1; cdr3_aa: CASSLNPGGTGELFF; cdr3_nt: TGCGCCAGCAGCTTGAATCCAGGGGGGACCGGGGAGCTGTTTTTT
clone_size: -; d_call: -; j_call: TRBJ1-4; v_call: TRBV5-4; cdr3_aa: CASTSWGGNEKLFF; cdr3_nt: TGTGCCAGCACATCGTGGGGCGGAAATGAAAAACTGTTTTTT
clone_size: -; d_call: TRBD1; j_call: TRBJ2-7; v_call: TRBV27; cdr3_aa: CASSKTGTGLSRASSGGAYEQYF; cdr3_nt: TGTGCCAGCAGCAAAACCGGGACAGGGCTCTCCAGGGCTTCTAGCGGAGGGGCCTACGAGCAGTACTTC
clone_size: -; d_call: TRBD2; j_call: TRBJ2-3; v_call: TRBV10-3; cdr3_aa: CAISDPLAGPTDTQYF; cdr3_nt: TGTGCCATCAGTGACCCCCTAGCGGGACCCACAGATACGCAGTATTTT
clone_size: -; d_call: -; j_call: TRBJ1-3; v_call: TRBV28; cdr3_aa: CASSPDRVSNTIYF; cdr3_nt: TGTGCCAGCAGCCCGGACAGAGTGTCTAACACCATATATTTT
clone_size: -; d_call: TRBD2; j_call: TRBJ2-2; v_call: TRBV4-2; cdr3_aa: CASSQDGLAGEGPGELFF; cdr3_nt: TGTGCCAGCAGCCAGGACGGACTAGCGGGAGAGGGACCCGGGGAGCTGTTTTTT
clone_size: -; d_call: -; j_call: TRBJ2-1; v_call: TRBV5-1; cdr3_aa: CATSPDGTFNEQFF; cdr3_nt: TGCGCCACCTCCCCCGACGGGACTTTCAATGAGCAGTTCTTC
clone_size: -; d_call: TRBD1; j_call: TRBJ1-1; v_call: TRBV5-1; cdr3_aa: CASSSPRTGGGNTEAFF; cdr3_nt: TGCGCCAGCAGCTCCCCCCGGACAGGGGGTGGGAACACTGAAGCTTTCTTT
clone_size: -; d_call: -; j_call: TRBJ1-1; v_call: TRBV5-1; cdr3_aa: CASSLAGMNTEAFF; cdr3_nt: TGCGCCAGCAGCTTAGCGGGGATGAACACTGAAGCTTTCTTT
clone_size: -; d_call: TRBD2; j_call: TRBJ2-1; v_call: TRBV5-1; cdr3_aa: CASSRGLASQEQFF; cdr3_nt: TGCGCCAGCAGCAGGGGACTAGCCAGTCAAGAGCAGTTCTTC
clone_size: -; d_call: -; j_call: TRBJ1-2; v_call: TRBV2; cdr3_aa: CASSDSVLFYGYTF; cdr3_nt: TGTGCCAGCAGTGATTCAGTGTTATTCTATGGCTACACCTTC
clone_size: -; d_call: TRBD2; j_call: TRBJ2-3; v_call: TRBV5-1; cdr3_aa: CASSLVPMAGGIDTQYF; cdr3_nt: TGCGCCAGCAGCTTGGTCCCTATGGCGGGAGGAATAGATACGCAGTATTTT
clone_size: -; d_call: -; j_call: TRBJ2-1; v_call: TRBV18; cdr3_aa: CASSPLGVLSYNEQFF; cdr3_nt: TGTGCCAGCTCACCACTCGGAGTCCTCTCCTACAATGAGCAGTTCTTC
clone_size: -; d_call: TRBD1; j_call: TRBJ2-4; v_call: TRBV27; cdr3_aa: CASSTSAQDRQRAKNIQYF; cdr3_nt: TGTGCCAGCAGTACAAGCGCCCAGGACAGGCAGAGAGCCAAAAACATTCAGTACTTC
clone_size: -; d_call: TRBD1; j_call: TRBJ1-2; v_call: TRBV19; cdr3_aa: CASSTIGGQDYGYTF; cdr3_nt: TGTGCCAGTAGTACCATAGGGGGACAGGACTATGGCTACACCTTC
clone_size: -; d_call: -; j_call: TRBJ2-5; v_call: TRBV18; cdr3_aa: CASSPGIKETQYF; cdr3_nt: TGTGCCAGCTCACCAGGTATTAAAGAGACCCAGTACTTC
clone_size: -; d_call: TRBD1; j_call: TRBJ1-3; v_call: TRBV7-9; cdr3_aa: CASSGDRASGNTIYF; cdr3_nt: TGTGCCAGCAGCGGGGACAGGGCCTCTGGAAACACCATATATTTT
clone_size: -; d_call: TRBD1; j_call: TRBJ1-5; v_call: TRBV5-5; cdr3_aa: CATQGQPSNQPQHF; cdr3_nt: TGTGCCACCCAGGGACAGCCCAGCAATCAGCCCCAGCATTTT
clone_size: -; d_call: -; j_call: TRBJ2-1; v_call: TRBV7-7; cdr3_aa: CASSLVSGDEQFF; cdr3_nt: TGTGCTAGCAGCTTAGTATCGGGAGATGAGCAGTTCTTC
clone_size: -; d_call: -; j_call: TRBJ1-1; v_call: TRBV7-9; cdr3_aa: CASSLVGTNTEAFF; cdr3_nt: TGTGCCAGCAGCTTAGTCGGCACCAACACTGAAGCTTTCTTT
clone_size: -; d_call: TRBD1; j_call: TRBJ1-1; v_call: TRBV2; cdr3_aa: CASSQGMTGGTEAFF; cdr3_nt: TGTGCCAGCAGTCAAGGGATGACAGGGGGCACTGAAGCTTTCTTT
clone_size: once; d_call: TRBD1; j_call: TRBJ1-2; v_call: TRBV10-3; cdr3_aa: CAIAQGAEGGYTF; cdr3_nt: TGTGCCATCGCCCAGGGGGCAGAGGGTGGCTACACCTTC
clone_size: -; d_call: -; j_call: TRBJ2-7; v_call: TRBV6-1; cdr3_aa: CASSELDKDEQYF; cdr3_nt: TGTGCCAGCAGTGAATTAGACAAAGACGAGCAGTACTTC
clone_size: -; d_call: -; j_call: TRBJ2-3; v_call: TRBV21-1; cdr3_aa: CASLPAPIAISTDTQYF; cdr3_nt: TGTGCCAGCTTACCCGCCCCTATAGCCATAAGCACAGATACGCAGTATTTT
clone_size: -; d_call: -; j_call: TRBJ1-4; v_call: TRBV5-1; cdr3_aa: CASSLYGRAEEKLFF; cdr3_nt: TGCGCCAGCAGCTTGTATGGCCGGGCTGAGGAAAAACTGTTTTTT
clone_size: -; d_call: TRBD1; j_call: TRBJ1-2; v_call: TRBV4-1; cdr3_aa: CASSQPTGDAGYTF; cdr3_nt: TGCGCCAGCAGCCAACCGACAGGGGATGCTGGCTACACCTTC
clone_size: -; d_call: -; j_call: TRBJ2-3; v_call: TRBV28; cdr3_aa: CASVNAGSTDTQYF; cdr3_nt: TGTGCCAGCGTCAACGCCGGGTCCACAGATACGCAGTATTTT
clone_size: -; d_call: -; j_call: TRBJ1-4; v_call: TRBV12-3/TRBV12-4; cdr3_aa: CASSLGPQKLFF; cdr3_nt: TGTGCCAGCAGTTTAGGTCCTCAAAAACTGTTTTTT
clone_size: -; d_call: -; j_call: TRBJ1-5; v_call: TRBV10-3; cdr3_aa: CAISELGVTQPQHF; cdr3_nt: TGTGCCATCAGTGAATTGGGGGTCACTCAGCCCCAGCATTTT
clone_size: -; d_call: TRBD2; j_call: TRBJ2-7; v_call: TRBV29-1; cdr3_aa: CSVAGLAGVGGSGEQYF; cdr3_nt: TGCAGCGTAGCTGGACTAGCGGGAGTAGGCGGATCAGGCGAGCAGTACTTC
clone_size: -; d_call: -; j_call: TRBJ2-2; v_call: TRBV7-2; cdr3_aa: CASSFDRKVSGELFF; cdr3_nt: TGTGCCAGCAGCTTCGACAGGAAGGTATCCGGGGAGCTGTTTTTT
clone_size: once; d_call: TRBD1; j_call: TRBJ1-1; v_call: TRBV2; cdr3_aa: CASSGQGDTEAFF; cdr3_nt: TGTGCCAGCAGTGGACAGGGGGACACTGAAGCTTTCTTT
clone_size: -; d_call: -; j_call: TRBJ2-1; v_call: TRBV5-4; cdr3_aa: CASSLAGGEPFF; cdr3_nt: TGTGCCAGCAGCTTGGCCGGGGGAGAACCCTTCTTC
clone_size: -; d_call: -; j_call: TRBJ2-7; v_call: TRBV30; cdr3_aa: CAWQQAYEQYF; cdr3_nt: TGTGCCTGGCAACAGGCTTACGAGCAGTACTTC
clone_size: -; d_call: TRBD1; j_call: TRBJ2-4; v_call: TRBV28; cdr3_aa: CASSRQGELAKNIQYF; cdr3_nt: TGTGCCAGCAGCCGACAGGGGGAGCTAGCCAAAAACATTCAGTACTTC
clone_size: once; d_call: -; j_call: TRBJ1-3; v_call: TRBV4-2; cdr3_aa: CASSQMGGASSGNTIYF; cdr3_nt: TGTGCCAGCAGCCAGATGGGGGGGGCATCCTCTGGAAACACCATATATTTT
clone_size: -; d_call: -; j_call: TRBJ2-7; v_call: TRBV3-1/TRBV3-2; cdr3_aa: CASSQAGRYEQYF; cdr3_nt: TGTGCCAGCAGCCAAGCAGGGAGGTACGAGCAGTACTTC
clone_size: few; d_call: TRBD1; j_call: TRBJ1-2; v_call: TRBV6-5; cdr3_aa: CASSSATGLVGYTF; cdr3_nt: TGTGCCAGCAGTTCAGCGACAGGGTTGGTTGGCTACACCTTC
clone_size: -; d_call: -; j_call: TRBJ1-4; v_call: TRBV6-5; cdr3_aa: CASSSPSGLRIF; cdr3_nt: TGTGCCAGCAGTTCCCCGTCGGGACTGAGGATTTTT
clone_size: -; d_call: -; j_call: TRBJ2-6; v_call: TRBV5-1; cdr3_aa: CASSSSFPANVLTF; cdr3_nt: TGCGCCAGCAGCTCCTCATTCCCGGCCAACGTCCTGACTTTC
clone_size: -; d_call: -; j_call: TRBJ1-2; v_call: TRBV5-1; cdr3_aa: CASSLGVGRGYGYTF; cdr3_nt: TGCGCCAGCAGCTTGGGCGTGGGACGGGGCTATGGCTACACCTTC